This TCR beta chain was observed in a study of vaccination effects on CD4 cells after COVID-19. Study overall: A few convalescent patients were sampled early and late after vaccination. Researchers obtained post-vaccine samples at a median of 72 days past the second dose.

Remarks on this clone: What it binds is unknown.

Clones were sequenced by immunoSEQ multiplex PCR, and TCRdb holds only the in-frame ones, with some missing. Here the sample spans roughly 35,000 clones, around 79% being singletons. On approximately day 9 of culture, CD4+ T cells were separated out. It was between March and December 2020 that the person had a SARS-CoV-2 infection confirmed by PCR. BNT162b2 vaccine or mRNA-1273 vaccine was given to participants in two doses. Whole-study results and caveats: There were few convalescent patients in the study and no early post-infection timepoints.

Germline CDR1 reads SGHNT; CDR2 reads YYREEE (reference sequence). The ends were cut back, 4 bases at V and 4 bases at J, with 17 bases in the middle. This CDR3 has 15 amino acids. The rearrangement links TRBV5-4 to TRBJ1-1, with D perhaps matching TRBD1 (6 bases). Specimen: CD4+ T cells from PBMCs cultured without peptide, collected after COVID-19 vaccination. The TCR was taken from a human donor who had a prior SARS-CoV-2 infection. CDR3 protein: CASSPRQAVGTEAFF. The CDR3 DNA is TGTGCCAGCAGCCCAAGACAGGCGGTGGGCACTGAAGCTTTCTTT. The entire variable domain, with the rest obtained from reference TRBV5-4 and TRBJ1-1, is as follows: ETGVTQSPTHLIKTRGQQVTLRCSSQSGHNTVSWYQQALGQGPQFIFQYYREEENGRGNFPPRFSGLQFPNYSSELNVNALELDDSALYLCASSPRQAVGTEAFFGQGTRLTVV.